The source of this TCR beta chain is a study of cytomegalovirus exposure and HLA in healthy donors. Across the study: A prior analysis found about 120 million unique TCR beta sequences from 150 million to 200 million T cells.

Study findings and constraints: Relative to the approximately 700-donor mean, N-insertions were reportedly fewer in an Asian-associated ancestry cluster in a later analysis. V- and J-gene trimming of TCR beta was linked (in a later analysis) to a missense DCLRE1C variant. A later look showed TCR association rates differing by HLA locus, highest for DRB1 and lowest for HLA-C.

V was cut by 3 bases and J by 0 bases, with 9 bases left in between. The CDR3 has 15 residues. CDR1 MNHEY and CDR2 SMNVEV come from the germline V gene (reference sequence). Worth noting for this clone: Its cognate antigen is unknown.

The study ran its PCR with 60 Vbeta and 13 Jbeta primers. The table came from immunoSEQ multiplex PCR; TCRdb's copy has only in-frame clones and leaves some out. The sample holds 80,000 or so clones, roughly 64% seen once. Sequencing was done on a sample of PBMCs. The clonotype comes from a man aged 25-40 years in good health and CMV-seropositive. The chain employs TRBV27 and TRBJ2-1; D is undetermined. CDR3 protein: CASSFLPSSYNEQFF. The DNA of the CDR3 is TGTGCCAGCAGTTTTTTACCGAGCTCCTACAATGAGCAGTTCTTC.